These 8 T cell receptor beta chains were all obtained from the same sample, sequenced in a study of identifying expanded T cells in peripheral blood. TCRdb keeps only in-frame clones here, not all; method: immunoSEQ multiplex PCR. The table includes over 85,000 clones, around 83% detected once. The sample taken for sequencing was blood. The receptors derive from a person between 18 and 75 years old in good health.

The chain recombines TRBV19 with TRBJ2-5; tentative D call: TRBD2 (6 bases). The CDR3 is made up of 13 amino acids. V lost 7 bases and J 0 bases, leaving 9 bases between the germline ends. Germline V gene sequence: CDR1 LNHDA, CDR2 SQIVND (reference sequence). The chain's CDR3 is CASMGLYQETQYF. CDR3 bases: TGTGCCAGTATGGGACTTTACCAAGAGACCCAGTACTTC.

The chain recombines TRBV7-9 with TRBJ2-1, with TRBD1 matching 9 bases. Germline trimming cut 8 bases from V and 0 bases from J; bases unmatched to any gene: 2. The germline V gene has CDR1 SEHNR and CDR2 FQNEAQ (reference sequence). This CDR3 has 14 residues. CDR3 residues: CASRQGGSYNEQFF. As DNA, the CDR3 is TGTGCCAGCCGACAGGGGGGCTCCTACAATGAGCAGTTCTTC. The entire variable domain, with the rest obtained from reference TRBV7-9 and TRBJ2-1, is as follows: DTGVSQNPRHKITKRGQNVTFRCDPISEHNRLYWYRQTLGQGPEFLTYFQNEAQLEKSRLLSDRFSAERPKGSFSTLEIQRTEQGDSAMYLCASRQGGSYNEQFFGPGTRLTVL.

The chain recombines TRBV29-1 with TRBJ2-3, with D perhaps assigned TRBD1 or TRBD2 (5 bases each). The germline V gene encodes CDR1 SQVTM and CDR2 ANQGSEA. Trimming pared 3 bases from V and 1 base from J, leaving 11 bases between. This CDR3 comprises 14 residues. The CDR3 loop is CSVEKGRGTDTQYF. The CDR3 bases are TGCAGCGTTGAGAAGGGACGTGGCACAGATACGCAGTATTTT.

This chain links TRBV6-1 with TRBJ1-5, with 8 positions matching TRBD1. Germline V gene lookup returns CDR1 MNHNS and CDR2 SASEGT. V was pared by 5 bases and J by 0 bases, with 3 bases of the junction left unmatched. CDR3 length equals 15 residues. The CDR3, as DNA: TGTGCCAGCAGTTCCGACAGGGGTAGCAATCAGCCCCAGCATTTT. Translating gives CASSSDRGSNQPQHF.

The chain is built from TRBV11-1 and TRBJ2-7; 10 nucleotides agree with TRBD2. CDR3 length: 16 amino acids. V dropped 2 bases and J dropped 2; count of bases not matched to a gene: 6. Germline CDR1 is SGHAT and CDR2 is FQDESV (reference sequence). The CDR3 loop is CASSLNLLAGAYEQYF. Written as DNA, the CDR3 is TGTGCCAGCAGCTTAAACTTGCTAGCGGGAGCCTACGAGCAGTACTTC.

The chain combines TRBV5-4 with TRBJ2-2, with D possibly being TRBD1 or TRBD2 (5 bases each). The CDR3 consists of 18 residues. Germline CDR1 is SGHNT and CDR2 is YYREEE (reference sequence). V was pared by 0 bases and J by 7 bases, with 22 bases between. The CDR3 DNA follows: TGTGCCAGCAGCTTGGGACCGCCCAGGGCGGGCGAGGACGGGGAGCTGTTTTTT. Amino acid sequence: CASSLGPPRAGEDGELFF.

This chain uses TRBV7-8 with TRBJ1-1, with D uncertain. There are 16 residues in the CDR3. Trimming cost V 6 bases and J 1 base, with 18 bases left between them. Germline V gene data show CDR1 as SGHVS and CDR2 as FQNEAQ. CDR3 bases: TGTGCCAGCAGTCGCAGGCGCGCGGACTCGAACACTGAAGCTTTCTTT. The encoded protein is CASSRRRADSNTEAFF.

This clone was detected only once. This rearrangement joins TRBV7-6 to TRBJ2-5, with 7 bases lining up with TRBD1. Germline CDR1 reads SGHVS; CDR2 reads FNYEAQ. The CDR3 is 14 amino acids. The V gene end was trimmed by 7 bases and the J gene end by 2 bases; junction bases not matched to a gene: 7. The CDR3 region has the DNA TGTGCCAGCAAGCCGGGACAGAAACAAGAGACCCAGTACTTC. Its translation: CASKPGQKQETQYF.